The clone carrying this T cell receptor beta chain was counted only a few times. Its antigen is unknown. TCRdb analysed the 5' RACE reads with MiXCR anew, one entry per CDR3 protein. The sample contains 250,000 to 400,000 distinct CDR3 sequences, around 4.4% of which appear only once. The entry originates in a study of T cells after yellow fever vaccination. Regarding the study as a whole: It was a small share of clonotypes that appeared in both CD4 and CD8 compartments.

Germline trimming cut 4 bases from V and 7 bases from J; bases unmatched to any gene: 10. The V gene's germline CDR1 is SQVTM and CDR2 ANQGSEA. CDR3 size: 14 residues. The chain couples TRBV29-1 to TRBJ2-1; 7 nucleotides agree with TRBD1. The receptor was derived from a man between 18 and 35 years old who received the YFV17D yellow fever vaccine. Sequenced material: PBMCs, taken 15 days after the yellow fever booster vaccination. The CDR3 sequence: CSVVGGGRGNEQFF. CDR3 nucleotide sequence: TGCAGCGTTGTAGGTGGAGGCAGGGGGAATGAGCAGTTCTTC.